The clone carrying this T cell receptor (beta chain) is medium-sized (0.01 to 0.1%) in the sample. Its antigen remains unidentified. Indicated time point: sample taken at primary tumor resection. These data come from a study of spatial heterogeneity in lung cancer. Study conclusions and caveats: One measure, the expanded intratumoral alpha and beta TCR count, tracked tumor mutation counts.

The study tagged each TCR cDNA molecule with a unique molecular identifier. TCRdb ran MiXCR on the 5' RACE reads and lists one entry per CDR3 protein. The sample has around 3,600 distinct CDR3 sequences, less than 10% seen once. Germline values: CDR1 LGHDT, CDR2 YNNKEL (reference sequence). The CDR3 runs to 14 residues. V lost 4 bases and J lost 6, with 12 bases in between. The sequencing here drew on lung tumor tissue, taken at surgery. The chain combines TRBV3-1 with TRBJ2-2; possibly TRBD1 for D (7 bases). The receptor was derived from a male donor with early-stage non-small cell lung cancer. The CDR3 here is CASSLLRGAGELFF. In DNA form, the CDR3 reads TGTGCCAGCAGCCTCCTCAGGGGGGCCGGGGAGCTGTTTTTT.